This T cell receptor beta chain was identified during a study of blood T cell repertoires in COVID-19. This clone was counted between two and nine times. Assay used: immunoSEQ multiplex PCR; TCRdb lists only in-frame clones, some missing. The sample lists more than 100,000 clones; about 90% were seen once. In germline, CDR1 is SGDLS, CDR2 YYNGEE. V lost 0 bases, J lost 6 bases, and 13 bases lay in between. The CDR3 runs to 15 residues. This TCR was sampled from a woman between 45 and 65 years old with active or convalescent COVID-19. The V call is TRBV9, the J call TRBJ2-1; D may be TRBD2 (6 bases). Sequencing was done on a sample of peripheral blood. The CDR3 nucleotides read TGTGCCAGCAGCGTAGATGGCGGGATGGTCAATGAGCAGTTCTTC. Amino acid sequence: CASSVDGGMVNEQFF.